Below are 21 T cell receptor beta chains sequenced from a single sample in a study of blood T cells in healthy people across ages. A second PCR of roughly 7 to 11 cycles used a sample-barcoded 5' primer and a J-beta primer mix. One entry per CDR3 protein results from TCRdb running MiXCR on the 5' RACE reads. Altogether about a million distinct CDR3 sequences are present, more than 30% being singletons, with the ten largest covering roughly 13%. Material for sequencing was blood. The receptors derive from a man between 18 and 29 years old in good health.

The J gene is TRBJ1-5, the V gene TRBV12-3 or TRBV12-4; D is possibly TRBD1 (6 bases). V shed 6 bases and J shed 9 bases, with 12 bases lying between them. There are 12 residues in the CDR3. CDR3 in amino acids: CASSTGYWPQHF. The CDR3 bases are TGTGCCAGCAGCACAGGGTATTGGCCCCAGCATTTT.

This clonotype was found a few times. The chain uses TRBV20-1 and TRBJ1-5; D is ambiguous. Germline CDR1 and CDR2: DFQATT and SNEGSKA (reference sequence). CDR3 length equals 15 residues. V lost 6 bases and J 0 bases, leaving 15 bases between the germline ends. In DNA form, the CDR3 reads TGCAGTGCCCTCGTGGGCGGCTATAGCAATCAGCCCCAGCATTTT. It is translated as CSALVGGYSNQPQHF.

The V call is TRBV4-1, the J call TRBJ2-3; 8 bases map to TRBD1. The CDR3 covers 18 residues. CDR1 and CDR2 (germline): MGHRA, YSYEKL. Unmatched junction bases numbered 11, after V lost 0 bases and J lost 3 bases. The CDR3 nucleotides are TGCGCCAGCAGCCAAGACCCCGGCAGGGGGCCGATGACAGATACGCAGTATTTT. Encoded protein: CASSQDPGRGPMTDTQYF.

This clonotype was observed a handful of times. The V and J genes are TRBV7-9 and TRBJ1-2; D remains unclear. V was cut by 4 bases and J by 8 bases, with 20 bases left in between. The CDR3 length is 15 residues. Germline CDR1 is SEHNR and CDR2 is FQNEAQ (reference sequence). CDR3 bases: TGTGCCAGCAGCTCCCTGGACTACTACCTGGGGGGCTACACCTTC. Protein: CASSSLDYYLGGYTF.

This clonotype was observed a few times. J is TRBJ2-3 and V is TRBV9, with 8 bases fitting TRBD1. The CDR3 contains 13 residues. With 2 bases clipped from V and 5 bases from J, the junction kept 1 base outside the gene matches. CDR1 and CDR2 from the germline V gene are SGDLS and YYNGEE. CDR3 amino acids: CASSVTGEDTQYF. DNA for the CDR3: TGTGCCAGCAGCGTGACAGGGGAAGATACGCAGTATTTT.

About this clonotype: The junction shows a germline mismatch at one end, possibly a read error. The rearrangement joins TRBV6-5 to TRBJ2-5, with D hard to call. CDR3 length: 12 amino acids. CDR1 MNHEY and CDR2 SVGAGI come from the germline V gene. CDR3 protein: CASAGTQETQCF. CDR3 coding DNA: TGTGCCAGCGCAGGAACCCAAGAGACCCAGTGCTTC.

V usage is TRBV2 and J usage is TRBJ1-5; weak D call: TRBD1 (5 bases). This CDR3 is 16 amino acids long. Trimming took off 7 bases at V and 3 bases at J, with 19 bases between the two ends. CDR1 and CDR2 from the germline V gene are SNHLY and FYNNEI. CDR3 residues: CASNPGLGPDNQPQHF. The CDR3, as DNA: TGTGCCAGCAACCCTGGGTTGGGGCCTGACAATCAGCCCCAGCATTTT. The variable domain in full, completed from reference TRBV2 and TRBJ1-5, reads EPEVTQTPSHQVTQMGQEVILRCVPISNHLYFYWYRQILGQKVEFLVSFYNNEISEKSEIFDDQFSVERPDGSNFTLKIRSTKLEDSAMYFCASNPGLGPDNQPQHFGDGTRLSIL.

The table lists this clonotype with a few counts. The chain employs TRBV20-1 and TRBJ1-6; 8 bases are a match to TRBD1. Germline CDR1 reads DFQATT; CDR2 reads SNEGSKA (reference sequence). The CDR3 totals 17 residues. J gave up 7 bases and V 5 bases, and 16 bases lay outside the gene matches. The CDR3 here is CSAPPPFGTGVNSPLHF. The CDR3 nucleotides read TGCAGTGCTCCACCTCCATTTGGGACAGGTGTAAATTCACCCCTCCACTTT.

Notes on this clonotype: A single base separates this from a much larger clone, so it may be a read error. The chain couples TRBV5-4 to TRBJ2-7, with D possibly called TRBD1 or TRBD2 (5 bases each). Trimming removed 4 bases from V and 7 bases from J, with 12 bases in between. Germline values: CDR1 SGHNT, CDR2 YYREEE (reference sequence). This CDR3 region has 12 residues. The CDR3 DNA reads as TGTGCCAGCAGCCCCGGGGCCAATGAGCAGTACTTC. Protein product: CASSPGANEQYF.

CDR3 DNA sequence: TGTGCCAGCAGCTGGAAGGTTCAAGAGACCCAGTACTTC. Its protein product is CASSWKVQETQYF. The chain employs TRBV7-2 and TRBJ2-5; no clear D gene. The CDR3 has 13 amino acids. V was cut by 4 bases and J by 2 bases, with 8 bases left in between. Germline V lookup: CDR1 SGHTA, CDR2 FQGNSA.

This clonotype was seen only a few times. The chain uses TRBV7-9 and TRBJ2-1, with D maybe TRBD2 (6 bases). Germline V gives CDR1 SEHNR, CDR2 FQNEAQ (reference sequence). CDR3 length: 12 amino acids. Deletions cut 7 bases from V and 9 bases from J, with 13 bases between. CDR3 coding DNA: TGTGCCAGCAACCAACGGAGGGGTGAGCAGTTCTTC. The encoded protein is CASNQRRGEQFF.

The sample holds one count of this clonotype. V is TRBV4-3 and J is TRBJ1-2, with D unclear. Germline V gene sequence: CDR1 LGHNA, CDR2 YSLEER. The CDR3 is made up of 15 amino acids. Trimming took off 0 bases at V and 3 bases at J, with 11 bases between the two ends. The CDR3 protein is CASSQERIVDYGYTF. In DNA, the CDR3 is TGCGCCAGCAGCCAAGAAAGGATTGTCGACTATGGCTACACCTTC.

V and J are TRBV4-2 and TRBJ2-2; 7 nucleotides line up with TRBD1. Germline V gives CDR1 LGHNA, CDR2 YNFKEQ. V was clipped by 0 bases and J by 8 bases; unmatched bases: 6. CDR3 length: 15 residues. The CDR3 spells CASSQDHRGRGELFF. CDR3 DNA: TGTGCCAGCAGCCAAGACCACAGGGGAAGAGGGGAGCTGTTTTTT.

The CDR3 loop reads CASSSRGVTDYGYTF. CDR3 nucleotide sequence: TGTGCCAGCAGCTCCAGGGGGGTGACAGACTATGGCTACACCTTC. V usage is TRBV7-2 and J usage is TRBJ1-2, with 7 bases identical to TRBD1. Trimming at V came to 4 bases and at J to 3 bases, leaving 8 bases not matched to a gene. CDR3 length: 15 amino acids. Germline CDR1 SGHTA, CDR2 FQGNSA.

This clonotype is a singleton in its sample. The V and J genes are TRBV7-2 and TRBJ2-1, with 10 nucleotides matching TRBD1. This CDR3 has 15 amino acids. The germline gives CDR1 SGHTA, CDR2 FQGNSA. The V and J ends lost 5 bases and 8 bases, in that order; junction bases with no gene match: 9. DNA of the CDR3: TGTGCCAGCAGCCCCCGGGACAGGGGTTTCGATGAGCAGTTCTTC. Protein product: CASSPRDRGFDEQFF.

This chain connects TRBV2 to TRBJ2-1; TRBD2 aligns across 7 bases. After removal of 6 bases from V and 1 base from J, the junction contained 3 bases not matched to a gene. The CDR3 sequence is 14 residues long. Per germline, CDR1 SNHLY and CDR2 FYNNEI. The CDR3 nucleotides are TGTGCCAGCAGGAAGCGGGGATCCTACAATGAGCAGTTCTTC. Its translation is CASRKRGSYNEQFF.

The sample holds a few counts of this clonotype. The rearrangement uses TRBV7-9 and TRBJ1-1; a weak D match, TRBD1 (6 bases). The CDR3 spans 14 residues. Germline CDR1 is SEHNR and CDR2 is FQNEAQ (reference sequence). V was clipped by 5 bases and J by 2 bases, with 12 bases between them. CDR3 protein: CASSAQQGNTEAFF. Here the CDR3 DNA reads TGTGCCAGCAGCGCACAACAGGGAAACACTGAAGCTTTCTTT.

The J gene is TRBJ2-7, the V gene TRBV6-2 or TRBV6-3; 10 bases line up with TRBD1. CDR1 is MNHEY, CDR2 SVGEGT, per germline. The CDR3 runs to 16 residues. V shed 2 bases and J 5 bases; nucleotides not matched to a gene: 9. The CDR3: CASSYRPGQGHHEQYF. CDR3 DNA sequence: TGTGCCAGCAGTTACCGACCGGGACAGGGGCACCACGAGCAGTACTTC.

The chain combines TRBV12-3 or TRBV12-4 with TRBJ1-2; 7 bases are shared with TRBD1. J was trimmed by 8 bases and V by 2 bases; bases with no gene match: 2. This CDR3 comprises 12 residues. The CDR3 is CASSLYRGGYTF. As DNA, the CDR3 is TGTGCCAGCAGTTTATACAGGGGCGGCTACACCTTC.

In its sample, this clonotype was seen a few times. The J gene is TRBJ2-1, the V gene TRBV20-1; D call uncertain. This CDR3 contains 12 residues. Per the germline V gene, CDR1 is DFQATT and CDR2 is SNEGSKA (reference sequence). The V and J ends lost 2 bases and 3 bases respectively, with 5 bases between them. Here the CDR3 DNA reads TGCAGTGCTAGATTGGGCTACAATGAGCAGTTCTTC. Protein: CSARLGYNEQFF.

This chain joins TRBV5-1 and TRBJ1-6; D unclear. In germline, CDR1 is SGHRS, CDR2 YFSETQ. Trimming shortened V by 4 bases and J by 7 bases, and 12 bases separated the two germline ends. The CDR3 runs to 14 residues. CDR3 coding DNA: TGCGCCAGCAGCCCCGGAGACGTAAATTCACCCCTCCACTTT. It is translated as CASSPGDVNSPLHF. Looking up the rest from reference TRBV5-1 and TRBJ1-6 gives the full variable domain: KAGVTQTPRYLIKTRGQQVTLSCSPISGHRSVSWYQQTPGQGLQFLFEYFSETQRNKGNFPGRFSGRQFSNSRSEMNVSTLELGDSALYLCASSPGDVNSPLHFGNGTRLTVT.